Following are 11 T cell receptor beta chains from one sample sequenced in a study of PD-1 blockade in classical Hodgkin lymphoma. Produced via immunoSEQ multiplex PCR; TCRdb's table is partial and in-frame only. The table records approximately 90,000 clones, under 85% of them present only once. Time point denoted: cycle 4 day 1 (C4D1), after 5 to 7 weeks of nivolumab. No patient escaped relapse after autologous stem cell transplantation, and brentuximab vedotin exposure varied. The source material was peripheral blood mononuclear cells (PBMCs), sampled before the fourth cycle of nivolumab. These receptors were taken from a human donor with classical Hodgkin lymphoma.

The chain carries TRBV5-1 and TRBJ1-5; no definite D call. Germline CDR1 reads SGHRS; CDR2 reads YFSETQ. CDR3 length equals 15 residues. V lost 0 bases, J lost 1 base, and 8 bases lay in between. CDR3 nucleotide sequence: TGCGCCAGCAGCTTGGCGCCGGGGAGCAATCAGCCCCAGCATTTT. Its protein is CASSLAPGSNQPQHF.

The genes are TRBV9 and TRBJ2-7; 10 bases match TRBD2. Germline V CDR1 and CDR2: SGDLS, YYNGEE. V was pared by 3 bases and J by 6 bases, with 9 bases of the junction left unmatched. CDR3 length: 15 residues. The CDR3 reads CASSARAGGPVEQYF. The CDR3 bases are TGTGCCAGCAGCGCGAGAGCGGGAGGGCCGGTCGAGCAGTACTTC.

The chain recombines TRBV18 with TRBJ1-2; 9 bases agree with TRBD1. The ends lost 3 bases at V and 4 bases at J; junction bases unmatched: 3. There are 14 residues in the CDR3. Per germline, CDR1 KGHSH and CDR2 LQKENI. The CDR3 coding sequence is TGTGCCAGCTCACCTATGGACAGGGGCTATGGCTACACCTTC. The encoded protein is CASSPMDRGYGYTF.

This CDR3 is CATKYEGYDEKLFF. The CDR3 region has the DNA TGTGCCACCAAATACGAGGGGTACGATGAAAAACTGTTTTTT. This chain joins TRBV6-6 and TRBJ1-4; D perhaps matches TRBD1 (5 bases). V lost 10 bases and J lost 6, with 18 bases in between. From germline, CDR1 is MNHNY and CDR2 SVGAGI (reference sequence). The CDR3 is made up of 14 amino acids.

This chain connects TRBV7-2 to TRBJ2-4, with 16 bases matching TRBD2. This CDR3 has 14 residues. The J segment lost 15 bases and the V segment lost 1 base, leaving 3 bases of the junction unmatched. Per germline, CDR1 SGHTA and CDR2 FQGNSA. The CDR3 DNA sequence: TGTGCCAGCAGCTTAGTGGGACTAGCGGGAGGGCGGTACTTC. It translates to CASSLVGLAGGRYF.

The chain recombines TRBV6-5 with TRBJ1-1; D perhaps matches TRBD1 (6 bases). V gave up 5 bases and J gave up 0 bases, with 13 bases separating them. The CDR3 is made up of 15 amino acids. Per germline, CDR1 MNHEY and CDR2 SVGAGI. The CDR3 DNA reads TGTGCCAGCAGTCAGTCGGGGACAATGAACACTGAAGCTTTCTTT. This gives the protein CASSQSGTMNTEAFF.

The CDR3 is CASSVQGEATDTQYF. CDR3 bases: TGTGCCAGCAGCGTTCAGGGAGAAGCCACAGATACGCAGTATTTT. The chain combines TRBV9 with TRBJ2-3, with D perhaps being TRBD1 or TRBD2 (5 bases each). The CDR3 length is 15 residues. V lost 2 bases, J lost 2 bases, and 12 bases lay in between. Germline V gene sequence: CDR1 SGDLS, CDR2 YYNGEE.

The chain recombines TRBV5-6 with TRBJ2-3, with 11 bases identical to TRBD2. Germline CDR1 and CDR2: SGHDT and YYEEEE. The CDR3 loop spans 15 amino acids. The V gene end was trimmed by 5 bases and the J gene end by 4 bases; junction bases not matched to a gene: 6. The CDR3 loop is CASRTSGTLPDTQYF. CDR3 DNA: TGTGCCAGCAGGACTAGCGGGACCCTCCCAGATACGCAGTATTTT.

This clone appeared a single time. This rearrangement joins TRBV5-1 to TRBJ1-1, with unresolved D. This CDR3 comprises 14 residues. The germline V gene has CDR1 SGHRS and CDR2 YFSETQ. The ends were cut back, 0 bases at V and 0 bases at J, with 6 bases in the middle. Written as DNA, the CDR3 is TGCGCCAGCAGCTTGGACGGGGTGAACACTGAAGCTTTCTTT. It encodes CASSLDGVNTEAFF.

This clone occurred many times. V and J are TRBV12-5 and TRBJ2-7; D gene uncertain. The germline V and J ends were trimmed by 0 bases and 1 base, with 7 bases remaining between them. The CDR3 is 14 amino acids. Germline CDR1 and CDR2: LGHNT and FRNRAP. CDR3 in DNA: TGTGCTAGTGGTTTGGTCCCTGAGTCCTACGAGCAGTACTTC. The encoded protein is CASGLVPESYEQYF.

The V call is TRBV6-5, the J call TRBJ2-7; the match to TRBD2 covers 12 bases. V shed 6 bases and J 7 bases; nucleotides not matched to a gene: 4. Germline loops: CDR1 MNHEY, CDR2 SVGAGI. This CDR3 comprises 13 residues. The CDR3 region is CASSLLAGGEQYF. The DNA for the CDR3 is TGTGCCAGCAGCCTTCTAGCGGGAGGGGAGCAGTACTTC.